These 9 T cell receptor beta chains share one sample of origin, sequenced in a study of control samples from healthy donors and cancer patients. The repertoire was sequenced with immunoSEQ multiplex PCR; TCRdb's copy has only in-frame clones and lacks some. The table lists fewer than 85,000 clones, 91% of them singletons. Source material: blood. The receptors derive from a man aged 25 to 40 in good health.

The chain employs TRBV12-3 or TRBV12-4 and TRBJ2-7, with 9 bases fitting TRBD1. J gave up 11 bases and V 1 base, and 3 bases lay outside the gene matches. The CDR3 sequence is 12 residues long. The CDR3 region is CASSLGDRVEYF. The CDR3 DNA reads as TGTGCCAGCAGTTTAGGGGACAGGGTGGAGTACTTC.

The chain couples TRBV5-1 to TRBJ1-1, with 7 positions matching TRBD1. V shed 4 bases, J shed 1 base, and the junction held 16 bases outside the gene matches. There are 18 residues in the CDR3. CDR1 and CDR2 from the germline V gene are SGHRS and YFSETQ. The CDR3 sequence is CASSAEIYRGRRNTEAFF. The CDR3 nucleotides are TGCGCCAGCAGCGCAGAGATTTACAGGGGCCGCCGGAACACTGAAGCTTTCTTT.

This sequence joins TRBV5-1 and TRBJ2-5, with 8 bases fitting TRBD2. Germline V lookup: CDR1 SGHRS, CDR2 YFSETQ. V was pared by 3 bases and J by 5 bases, with 6 bases of the junction left unmatched. CDR3 length: 14 amino acids. CDR3 loop: CASSSGTSGETQYF. The CDR3 nucleotides read TGCGCCAGCAGCTCCGGGACTAGTGGCGAGACCCAGTACTTC.

This clone was observed a handful of times. The chain's CDR3 is CSASPSESSQFF. DNA of the CDR3: TGCAGTGCTAGTCCCTCGGAGTCCAGTCAGTTCTTC. The V call is TRBV20-1, the J call TRBJ2-1; no clear D. V dropped 3 bases and J dropped 13 bases, with 16 bases sitting between them. From germline, CDR1 is DFQATT and CDR2 SNEGSKA (reference sequence). The CDR3 is 12 residues long.

Note on this clone: One end of the junction varies from germline; a read error may be responsible. This same CDR3 is encoded by further DNA sequences in the sample. This chain uses TRBV5-4 with TRBJ1-5; TRBD1 is a possible D gene (5 bases). The CDR3 extends over 15 amino acids. Germline assignment: CDR1 SGHNT and CDR2 YYREEE (reference sequence). The CDR3 is CASSPDRGGNQPQHF. In nucleotides, the CDR3 is TGTGCCAGCAGCCCCGATAGGGGTGGCAATCAGCCCCAACATTTT.

In the case of this clone: The same CDR3 arises from other DNA sequences in this sample as well. This chain links TRBV5-1 with TRBJ1-4; D is unclear. Looked up from germline, CDR1 is SGHRS and CDR2 is YFSETQ. The CDR3 is 15 amino acids. Trimming stripped 4 bases from V and 5 bases from J, with 15 bases between. The CDR3 is CASSPAVGRNEKLFF. DNA of the CDR3: TGCGCCAGCAGCCCGGCGGTAGGAAGAAATGAAAAACTGTTTTTT.

The genes are TRBV12-5 and TRBJ2-5, with D possibly TRBD2 on 5 matching bases. CDR3 length: 13 residues. V shed 6 bases and J shed 5 bases, with 13 bases lying between them. The germline gives CDR1 LGHNT, CDR2 FRNRAP. CDR3 in amino acids: CASGWLGGETQYF. CDR3 in DNA: TGTGCTAGTGGCTGGTTGGGCGGGGAGACCCAGTACTTC.

The gene calls are TRBV5-1 and TRBJ2-7, with unresolved D. The CDR3 extends over 15 amino acids. V lost 0 bases and J 0 bases, leaving 10 bases between the germline ends. Germline V lookup: CDR1 SGHRS, CDR2 YFSETQ. CDR3 region: CASSLGYESSYEQYF. The DNA for the CDR3 is TGCGCCAGCAGCTTGGGATACGAGAGCTCCTACGAGCAGTACTTC.

V and J are TRBV5-1 and TRBJ2-1; D is possibly TRBD2 (6 bases). CDR3 length: 15 amino acids. Trimming shortened V by 2 bases and J by 6 bases, and 15 bases separated the two germline ends. Germline lookup yields CDR1 SGHRS and CDR2 YFSETQ. The CDR3 DNA is TGCGCCAGCAGCTTTTTTGGAGGGGACCCCAATGAGCAGTTCTTC. It encodes CASSFFGGDPNEQFF.